This T cell receptor beta chain came from a study of T cell responses to AZD1222 COVID-19 vaccine. The V end was cut by 0 bases, the J end by 8 bases, with 5 bases between. The CDR3 is made up of 11 amino acids. Germline V gene sequence: CDR1 SGHDT, CDR2 YYEEEE. Some clones are missing from TCRdb's copy, which holds only in-frame ones; the method was immunoSEQ multiplex PCR. The sample records roughly 150,000 clones, 80% to 95% being singletons. The V and J genes are TRBV5-6 and TRBJ1-1; D gene uncertain. The clonotype originates from an adult in good health. The source material was peripheral blood, sampled on day 0 of AZD1222 vaccination. The CDR3 DNA reads TGTGCCAGCAGCTTGGGGGAAGAAGCTTTCTTT. Protein product: CASSLGEEAFF.